Presented here are 20 T cell receptor beta chains from one specimen sequenced in a study of cytomegalovirus exposure and HLA in healthy donors. PCR employed 60 Vbeta and 13 Jbeta primers. Produced via immunoSEQ multiplex PCR; TCRdb's table is partial and in-frame only. Altogether roughly 98,000 clones are present, under 85% being singletons, with the ten largest covering 1.5% to 2.5%. Source material: PBMCs. The receptors were gathered from a man aged 35 to 55 in good health and CMV-seronegative.

This chain joins TRBV27 and TRBJ1-2; TRBD1 matches 8 bases. The CDR3 totals 15 residues. Germline assignment: CDR1 MNHEY and CDR2 SMNVEV (reference sequence). Trimming removed 5 bases from V and 8 bases from J; junction bases left unmatched: 13. The CDR3 loop is CASSNLRGPDRGYTF. CDR3 DNA sequence: TGTGCCAGCAGTAACCTCAGGGGGCCTGACCGGGGCTACACCTTC.

Here the CDR3 DNA reads TGCGCCAGCAGCTCATGGACAGGTTCCTACGAGCAGTACTTC. This gives the protein CASSSWTGSYEQYF. The chain has TRBV5-1 and TRBJ2-7, with 7 nucleotides matching TRBD1. The CDR3 covers 14 residues. Germline V lookup: CDR1 SGHRS, CDR2 YFSETQ. V dropped 3 bases and J dropped 1; count of bases not matched to a gene: 4.

The V call is TRBV10-2, the J call TRBJ2-7, with 7 bases fitting TRBD2. The CDR3 is 12 residues long. V lost 5 bases and J lost 6; bases outside the gene matches: 4. CDR1 and CDR2 from the germline V gene are WSHSY and SAAADI. CDR3 region: CASSSTSFEQYF. CDR3 sequence (DNA): TGCGCCAGCAGTTCGACTAGCTTCGAGCAGTACTTC.

The chain carries TRBV6-5 and TRBJ2-7; D is possibly TRBD2 (6 bases). This CDR3 has 12 residues. Germline values: CDR1 MNHEY, CDR2 SVGAGI. V was cut by 8 bases and J by 0 bases, with 8 bases left in between. CDR3: CASGRSSYEQYF. The CDR3 coding sequence is TGTGCCAGCGGGAGGAGCTCCTACGAGCAGTACTTC.

The genes are TRBV19 and TRBJ2-1, with 7 bases fitting TRBD2. V was clipped by 5 bases and J by 6 bases; unmatched bases: 7. The germline CDR1 and CDR2 sequences are LNHDA and SQIVND (reference sequence). The CDR3 has 14 amino acids. The CDR3 loop is CASSGYRLANEQFF. DNA of the CDR3: TGTGCCAGTAGTGGATACCGACTAGCCAATGAGCAGTTCTTC. The whole variable domain, remainder taken from reference TRBV19 and TRBJ2-1, is DGGITQSPKYLFRKEGQNVTLSCEQNLNHDAMYWYRQDPGQGLRLIYYSQIVNDFQKGDIAEGYSVSREKKESFPLTVTSAQKNPTAFYLCASSGYRLANEQFFGPGTRLTVL.

V and J are TRBV28 and TRBJ2-4, with 11 nucleotides matching TRBD2. V lost 5 bases to trimming and J lost 6 bases; unmatched junction nucleotides: 12. The germline V gene has CDR1 MDHEN and CDR2 SYDVKM. The CDR3 extends over 17 amino acids. This chain's CDR3 is CASSLPGLAADSNIQYF. The CDR3 DNA follows: TGTGCCAGCAGTCTCCCGGGACTAGCGGCCGACTCAAACATTCAGTACTTC.

The J gene is TRBJ2-2, the V gene TRBV5-1, with a weak D call TRBD2 (5 bases). The CDR3 has 16 residues. Looked up from germline, CDR1 is SGHRS and CDR2 is YFSETQ. Trimming took 0 bases from V and 5 from J, leaving 14 bases between them. CDR3 in DNA: TGCGCCAGCAGCTTGGCCGCCGGCAGGAGGACCGGGGAGCTGTTTTTT. Protein sequence: CASSLAAGRRTGELFF.

The V call is TRBV7-2, the J call TRBJ2-1; tentative D call: TRBD2 (6 bases). Germline loops: CDR1 SGHTA, CDR2 FQGNSA. The CDR3 covers 12 residues. V was trimmed by 0 bases and J by 9 bases, leaving 6 bases between them. Here the CDR3 reads CASSLAEGEQFF. The CDR3 DNA sequence: TGTGCCAGCAGCTTAGCGGAGGGTGAGCAGTTCTTC.

The CDR3 DNA is TGTGCCAGCAGCCCGGGGACAGTCCATGGCTACACCTTC. Translated, it gives CASSPGTVHGYTF. The rearrangement links TRBV14 to TRBJ1-2; 7 bases fit TRBD1. With 4 bases clipped from V and 6 bases from J, the junction kept 5 bases outside the gene matches. The CDR3 consists of 13 residues. Germline CDR1 is SGHDN and CDR2 is FVKESK.

The rearrangement joins TRBV5-6 to TRBJ1-5, with D uncertain. V shed 3 bases and J shed 7 bases, with 11 bases lying between them. Germline CDR1 reads SGHDT; CDR2 reads YYEEEE. The CDR3 has 13 residues. CDR3 region: CASSWGGGQPQHF. DNA for the CDR3: TGTGCCAGCAGCTGGGGAGGAGGCCAGCCCCAGCATTTT.

CDR3 nucleotides: TGTGCCAGCAGTTTGGGCGTTAACTCTGGAAACACCATATATTTT. It encodes CASSLGVNSGNTIYF. The V call is TRBV28, the J call TRBJ1-3; no definite D call. Germline V gives CDR1 MDHEN, CDR2 SYDVKM. The CDR3 runs to 15 residues. Deletions cut 3 bases from V and 0 bases from J, with 9 bases between.

The chain is built from TRBV7-2 and TRBJ2-5; D perhaps matches TRBD2 (7 bases). The CDR3 consists of 16 residues. V lost 4 bases, J lost 11 bases, and 26 bases lay in between. Germline CDR1 and CDR2: SGHTA and FQGNSA. For the CDR3, the DNA is TGTGCCAGCAGCTCCGTCCGGGGGGCCCCCCCCCAAGGGCAGTACTTC. This translates into CASSSVRGAPPQGQYF. Based on the CDR3 plus reference TRBV7-2 and TRBJ2-5, the full variable domain is GAGVSQSPSNKVTEKGKDVELRCDPISGHTALYWYRQSLGQGLEFLIYFQGNSAPDKSGLPSDRFSAERTGGSVSTLTIQRTQQEDSAVYLCASSSVRGAPPQGQYFGPGTRLLVL.

A few counts support this clone. J is TRBJ1-1 and V is TRBV6-6, with 8 nucleotides matching TRBD1. Germline V lookup: CDR1 MNHNY, CDR2 SVGAGI (reference sequence). With V trimmed by 6 bases and J by 4 bases, 7 bases remained unmatched. The CDR3 is 14 amino acids. The CDR3: CASSPDRGVTEAFF. CDR3 sequence (DNA): TGTGCCAGCAGCCCAGACAGGGGAGTCACTGAAGCTTTCTTT.

This rearrangement joins TRBV7-3 to TRBJ2-5; a weak D match, TRBD2 (5 bases). Germline-derived CDR1 and CDR2 are SGHTA and FQGTGA. This CDR3 region has 12 residues. The V and J ends lost 5 bases and 2 bases respectively, with 6 bases between them. The DNA for the CDR3 is TGTGCCAGCAGCGGAGGTCAAGAGACCCAGTACTTC. Its translation: CASSGGQETQYF.

The chain recombines TRBV7-2 with TRBJ2-5; no clear D gene. V dropped 5 bases and J dropped 2 bases, with 9 bases sitting between them. There are 13 residues in the CDR3. Germline V gives CDR1 SGHTA, CDR2 FQGNSA. CDR3 nucleotides: TGTGCCAGCAGCCCGATTGCGCAAGAGACCCAGTACTTC. Residues: CASSPIAQETQYF.

V and J are TRBV19 and TRBJ2-3; TRBD2 matches 8 bases. CDR1 and CDR2 from the germline V gene are LNHDA and SQIVND (reference sequence). The trim removed 1 base at V and 0 bases at J, leaving 3 bases unmatched. This CDR3 has 16 residues. This chain's CDR3 is CASSIGPSGSTDTQYF. CDR3 DNA: TGTGCCAGTAGTATAGGGCCTAGCGGGAGCACAGATACGCAGTATTTT. The full variable domain, with the rest looked up from reference TRBV19 and TRBJ2-3, is DGGITQSPKYLFRKEGQNVTLSCEQNLNHDAMYWYRQDPGQGLRLIYYSQIVNDFQKGDIAEGYSVSREKKESFPLTVTSAQKNPTAFYLCASSIGPSGSTDTQYFGPGTRLTVL.

The chain couples TRBV28 to TRBJ1-1, with a possible D match to TRBD1 (5 bases). This CDR3 region has 16 residues. Germline V lookup: CDR1 MDHEN, CDR2 SYDVKM. The germline V and J ends were trimmed by 4 bases and 3 bases, with 18 bases remaining between them. The CDR3 loop is CASSSHSQGVDTEAFF. CDR3 sequence (DNA): TGTGCCAGCAGTTCCCATTCTCAGGGCGTCGACACTGAAGCTTTCTTT.

The rearrangement joins TRBV6-5 to TRBJ2-5; 8 bases are shared with TRBD2. The CDR3 is made up of 16 amino acids. Germline trimming cut 3 bases from V and 1 base from J; bases unmatched to any gene: 7. Germline V gene data show CDR1 as MNHEY and CDR2 as SVGAGI. The CDR3 nucleotides read TGTGCCAGCAGTTATGGGGTAGCGGGACCCCAAGAGACCCAGTACTTC. Translation: CASSYGVAGPQETQYF.

The V and J genes are TRBV7-6 and TRBJ1-1; perhaps TRBD1 as D (6 bases). CDR1 and CDR2 (germline): SGHVS, FNYEAQ. Trimming took off 5 bases at V and 1 base at J, with 11 bases between the two ends. The CDR3 covers 14 residues. Here the CDR3 reads CASSIQGRNTEAFF. DNA for the CDR3: TGTGCCAGCAGCATCCAGGGGAGGAACACTGAAGCTTTCTTT. Combining the CDR3 with reference TRBV7-6 and TRBJ1-1 gives the whole variable domain GAGVSQSPRYKVTKRGQDVALRCDPISGHVSLYWYRQALGQGPEFLTYFNYEAQQDKSGLPNDRFSAERPEGSISTLTIQRTEQRDSAMYRCASSIQGRNTEAFFGQGTRLTVV.

The chain employs TRBV28 and TRBJ1-5; D is perhaps TRBD1 (5 bases). V was shortened by 7 bases and J by 5 bases, with 30 bases between the two germline ends. CDR3 length equals 19 residues. Per germline, CDR1 MDHEN and CDR2 SYDVKM. In DNA, the CDR3 is TGTGCCAGCAAACCAATCTTAGGGACTGGACGGTTGGGGCATCAGCCCCAGCATTTT. It translates to CASKPILGTGRLGHQPQHF.